This T cell receptor beta chain is from a study of beta chain features in type 1 diabetes. Overall study context: Healthy donors and patients had similar age, gender and cell yields.

This clone was seen a handful of times. Its antigen is not identified. This CDR3 is built from 13 residues. The germline V gene has CDR1 SNHLY and CDR2 FYNNEI. Losses at the gene ends were 7 bases for V and 4 bases for J; bases not matched to a gene: 5. The study reverse transcribed the entire isolated RNA, so it sequenced expressed TCRB transcripts. Sequencing was performed with immunoSEQ multiplex PCR; in TCRdb, only in-frame clones are kept and a portion is missing. The sample holds more than 150,000 clones, around 13% seen once. Findings of the study overall: Compared with healthy donors, patients appeared to share more similar naive, central memory and regulatory TCRB repertoires. In type 1 diabetes patients, VDJ junctions had fewer insertions; deletions at these junctions were more frequent.

V usage is TRBV2 and J usage is TRBJ1-2; TRBD1 aligns across 8 bases. Sequenced sample: central memory CD4+ T cells from blood. The sequence derives from a woman under 30 in good health. This CDR3 is CASKGDRPYGYTF. The CDR3 DNA reads TGTGCCAGCAAGGGGGACAGGCCCTATGGCTACACCTTC. Full variable domain (rest looked up from reference TRBV2 and TRBJ1-2): EPEVTQTPSHQVTQMGQEVILRCVPISNHLYFYWYRQILGQKVEFLVSFYNNEISEKSEIFDDQFSVERPDGSNFTLKIRSTKLEDSAMYFCASKGDRPYGYTFGSGTRLTVV.